What follows are 32 T cell receptor beta chains derived from one specimen sequenced in a study of blood T cell repertoires in COVID-19. Assay: immunoSEQ multiplex PCR; the TCRdb copy retains only in-frame clones and omits some. The sample holds fewer than 350,000 clones; approximately 88% are singletons and the top ten take about 1.7%. The sequencing sample was made of PBMCs or T cells enriched from blood (not recorded which). The receptors come from a middle-aged woman who had recovered from COVID-19.

The chain carries TRBV15 and TRBJ1-4; D is ambiguous. The CDR3 extends over 14 amino acids. Germline V lookup: CDR1 LNHNV, CDR2 YYDKDF (reference sequence). V was pared by 0 bases and J by 6 bases, with 8 bases between. CDR3 residues: CATSRDRSDEKLFF. CDR3 DNA: TGTGCCACCAGCAGAGACAGGTCGGATGAAAAACTGTTTTTT.

The chain recombines TRBV2 with TRBJ1-1; D ambiguous. The CDR3 loop spans 13 amino acids. The V gene's germline CDR1 is SNHLY and CDR2 FYNNEI. Between the trimmed V and J ends, which lost 5 bases and 4 bases, there was a span of 11 bases. The CDR3 loop reads CASSWTMLTEAFF. In nucleotides, the CDR3 is TGTGCCAGCAGTTGGACTATGCTCACTGAAGCTTTCTTT.

V gene TRBV7-3 combines with J gene TRBJ2-3, with 15 bases lining up with TRBD2. Germline CDR1 SGHTA, CDR2 FQGTGA. This CDR3 is 16 amino acids long. V shed 3 bases, J shed 6 bases, and the junction held 4 bases outside the gene matches. This chain's CDR3 is CASSLGLAGGGDTQYF. CDR3 DNA: TGTGCCAGCAGCTTGGGACTAGCGGGAGGTGGGGATACGCAGTATTTT.

This chain links TRBV5-1 with TRBJ2-5; no firm D call. Germline V lookup: CDR1 SGHRS, CDR2 YFSETQ. With 4 bases removed from V and 7 bases from J, the gap between germline ends came to 17 bases. This CDR3 is built from 14 residues. The CDR3 DNA follows: TGCGCCAGCAGCCCTGAGCCTCTACGAGGGACCCAGTACTTC. Translated, it gives CASSPEPLRGTQYF.

V is TRBV5-6 and J is TRBJ1-2, with TRBD1 matching 9 bases. The CDR3 is made up of 14 amino acids. Germline-derived CDR1 and CDR2 are SGHDT and YYEEEE. V shed 0 bases and J 8 bases; nucleotides not matched to a gene: 5. CDR3: CASSLGLDRGGYTF. The CDR3 DNA reads TGTGCCAGCAGCTTGGGACTGGACAGGGGCGGCTACACCTTC.

CDR3 residues: CASSVTDRSGNTIYF. The DNA of the CDR3 is TGTGCCAGCAGCGTCACAGACCGCTCTGGAAACACCATATATTTT. This chain uses TRBV7-9 with TRBJ1-3; D is unresolved. This CDR3 is built from 15 residues. The germline V gene has CDR1 SEHNR and CDR2 FQNEAQ (reference sequence). Trimming left V 5 bases short and J 0 bases short, with 11 bases between.

This clone was observed once. V and J are TRBV3-1 (or the pseudogene TRBV3-2) and TRBJ1-2; no clear D. This CDR3 region has 15 residues. Trimming shortened V by 1 base and J by 3 bases, and 12 bases separated the two germline ends. Per germline, CDR1 LGHDT and CDR2 YNNKEL (reference sequence). CDR3 nucleotides: TGTGCCAGCAGCCAAGGATTCAGGAGGGACTATGGCTACACCTTC. It specifies CASSQGFRRDYGYTF.

The chain carries TRBV2 and TRBJ2-1, with no clear D. Germline V gene lookup returns CDR1 SNHLY and CDR2 FYNNEI. The germline V and J ends were trimmed by 0 bases and 6 bases, with 9 bases remaining between them. CDR3 length equals 14 residues. The CDR3, as DNA: TGTGCCAGCAGTGAAGCACGACTCGCCAATGAGCAGTTCTTC. This codes for CASSEARLANEQFF.

The rearrangement joins TRBV19 to TRBJ1-4, with 11 bases fitting TRBD1. Germline CDR1 reads LNHDA; CDR2 reads SQIVND (reference sequence). The J segment lost 1 base and the V segment lost 5 bases, leaving 9 bases of the junction unmatched. The CDR3 sequence is 18 residues long. CDR3 bases: TGTGCCAGTAGTTACAGTCCGGGACAGGGGGGAACTAATGAAAAACTGTTTTTT. This codes for CASSYSPGQGGTNEKLFF.

In this sample, this clone turned up once. This chain connects TRBV25-1 to TRBJ1-2; no definite D call. Trimming stripped 2 bases from V and 2 bases from J, with 12 bases between. The CDR3 has 15 amino acids. Germline V gene lookup returns CDR1 MGHDK and CDR2 SYGVNS. CDR3 bases: TGTGCCAGCAGTGAAGGGAGTGGCTTAAACTATGGCTACACCTTC. Translated: CASSEGSGLNYGYTF.

The chain joins TRBV5-1 to TRBJ1-2; D is perhaps TRBD1 (5 bases). V gave up 6 bases and J gave up 3 bases, with 15 bases separating them. CDR3 length: 14 residues. The germline V gene has CDR1 SGHRS and CDR2 YFSETQ. DNA for the CDR3: TGCGCCAGCACAAAGGGGCCCCCTGACTATGGCTACACCTTC. As protein: CASTKGPPDYGYTF.

This sequence joins TRBV4-1 and TRBJ1-1; a weak D match, TRBD1 (6 bases). Germline CDR1 reads MGHRA; CDR2 reads YSYEKL. The CDR3 is made up of 17 amino acids. Trimming stripped 5 bases from V and 4 bases from J, with 23 bases between. The CDR3 loop is CASSERWPFTGTTEAFF. The DNA for the CDR3 is TGCGCCAGCAGCGAACGGTGGCCTTTTACAGGGACCACTGAAGCTTTCTTT.

This chain connects TRBV5-1 to TRBJ2-5, with TRBD2 as a possible D gene (7 bases). The germline V and J ends were trimmed by 0 bases and 4 bases, with 13 bases remaining between them. Germline lookup yields CDR1 SGHRS and CDR2 YFSETQ. This CDR3 has 15 amino acids. The CDR3 sequence is CASSLDGGGLETQYF. The CDR3 DNA follows: TGCGCCAGCAGCTTGGATGGCGGGGGCCTAGAGACCCAGTACTTC.

In this sample, this clone turned up a few times. V and J are TRBV19 and TRBJ1-1, with 8 positions matching TRBD1. Germline trimming cut 5 bases from V and 0 bases from J; bases unmatched to any gene: 5. Germline values: CDR1 LNHDA, CDR2 SQIVND (reference sequence). This CDR3 spans 15 amino acids. CDR3 sequence reads: CASSPRTGMNTEAFF. CDR3 DNA sequence: TGTGCCAGTAGTCCGAGGACAGGGATGAACACTGAAGCTTTCTTT.

This clone was seen a few times. This chain uses TRBV4-2 with TRBJ1-6; D is uncertain. Germline lookup yields CDR1 LGHNA and CDR2 YNFKEQ. Trimming removed 0 bases from V and 10 bases from J, with 7 bases in between. The CDR3 is made up of 13 amino acids. CDR3 nucleotide sequence: TGTGCCAGCAGCCAAGATCTCGGGTCACCCCTCCACTTT. Protein sequence: CASSQDLGSPLHF.

The V call is TRBV28, the J call TRBJ1-1; a weak D match, TRBD1 (5 bases). Trimming pared 2 bases from V and 8 bases from J, leaving 12 bases between. The CDR3 is made up of 13 amino acids. Per the germline V gene, CDR1 is MDHEN and CDR2 is SYDVKM. The CDR3: CASSLLTETEAFF. CDR3 nucleotides: TGTGCCAGCAGTTTACTGACAGAAACCGAAGCTTTCTTT.

This chain joins TRBV7-2 and TRBJ1-1; weak D call: TRBD1 (5 bases). Trimming took off 1 base at V and 5 bases at J, with 14 bases between the two ends. In germline, CDR1 is SGHTA, CDR2 FQGNSA. CDR3 length: 15 residues. CDR3 in DNA: TGTGCCAGCAGCTTAGAGGGGCAGGTCAGTACTGAAGCTTTCTTT. It translates to CASSLEGQVSTEAFF.

This clone was seen a handful of times. The chain has TRBV6-2 or TRBV6-3 and TRBJ2-7, with 10 bases lining up with TRBD2. Losses at the gene ends were 6 bases for V and 5 bases for J; bases not matched to a gene: 10. CDR3 length: 15 amino acids. Germline V gives CDR1 MNHEY, CDR2 SVGEGT. In DNA form, the CDR3 reads TGTGCCAGCAGCCTGTCGGAGCGGGAGGGCCACGAGCAGTACTTC. It encodes CASSLSEREGHEQYF.

The CDR3 is CASSPPFQETQYF. As DNA, the CDR3 is TGTGCCAGCTCACCACCCTTCCAAGAGACCCAGTACTTC. J is TRBJ2-5 and V is TRBV18; D unresolved. Germline V gene lookup returns CDR1 KGHSH and CDR2 LQKENI. V was shortened by 0 bases and J by 1 base, with 3 bases between the two germline ends. The CDR3 consists of 13 residues.

J is TRBJ1-2 and V is TRBV7-8; 7 nucleotides line up with TRBD1. CDR1 and CDR2 from the germline V gene are SGHVS and FQNEAQ. The junction had 9 bases not matched to a gene; V was cut back by 5 bases and J by 0 bases. This CDR3 is built from 16 residues. The CDR3 here is CASSREARGSNYGYTF. DNA for the CDR3: TGTGCCAGCAGCCGCGAGGCCAGGGGGTCTAACTATGGCTACACCTTC.

The gene calls are TRBV9 and TRBJ1-3, with D possibly matching TRBD1 (6 bases). The germline V gene encodes CDR1 SGDLS and CDR2 YYNGEE. The ends were cut back, 4 bases at V and 8 bases at J, with 16 bases in the middle. This CDR3 spans 14 amino acids. The CDR3 sequence: CASSPPDSRHTIYF. The DNA of the CDR3 is TGTGCCAGCAGCCCGCCGGACAGTCGGCACACCATATATTTT.

This chain uses TRBV7-3 with TRBJ2-1; 13 bases are shared with TRBD2. J was trimmed by 8 bases and V by 4 bases; bases with no gene match: 11. Germline CDR1 SGHTA, CDR2 FQGTGA. This CDR3 is built from 17 residues. In nucleotides, the CDR3 is TGTGCCAGCAGCTCCAAGAAGACTAGCGGGGGGTACGATGAGCAGTTCTTC. Translation: CASSSKKTSGGYDEQFF.

The gene calls are TRBV9 and TRBJ2-1; TRBD2 matches at 7 bases. There are 17 residues in the CDR3. The germline V gene encodes CDR1 SGDLS and CDR2 YYNGEE. V lost 3 bases, J lost 3 bases, and 12 bases stayed unmatched. CDR3 residues: CASSETPLAELYNEQFF. CDR3 nucleotides: TGTGCCAGCAGCGAGACCCCGCTAGCGGAGCTCTACAATGAGCAGTTCTTC. Based on the CDR3 plus reference TRBV9 and TRBJ2-1, the full variable domain is DSGVTQTPKHLITATGQRVTLRCSPRSGDLSVYWYQQSLDQGLQFLIQYYNGEERAKGNILERFSAQQFPDLHSELNLSSLELGDSALYFCASSETPLAELYNEQFFGPGTRLTVL.

The gene calls are TRBV5-8 and TRBJ1-2; no reliable D call. The CDR3 is 10 amino acids. Trimming removed 6 bases from V and 7 bases from J, with 7 bases in between. Looked up from germline, CDR1 is SGHTS and CDR2 is YDEGEE. The CDR3 nucleotides read TGTGCCAGCATCTCCCGTGGCTACACCTTC. This codes for CASISRGYTF.

This clone was found once. The chain recombines TRBV27 with TRBJ1-5; D remains unclear. V shed 6 bases and J shed 5 bases, with 11 bases lying between them. The length of the CDR3 is 13 residues. Looked up from germline, CDR1 is MNHEY and CDR2 is SMNVEV (reference sequence). CDR3 nucleotide sequence: TGTGCCAGCAGAAAAACGGGATATCAGCCCCAGCATTTT. The encoded protein is CASRKTGYQPQHF.

The chain combines TRBV5-5 with TRBJ1-5; 7 bases match TRBD1. Trimming took 0 bases from V and 4 from J; bases not matched to a gene: 7. In germline, CDR1 is SGHKS, CDR2 YYEKEE (reference sequence). This CDR3 has 16 amino acids. The CDR3 loop is CASSLADRRTNQPQHF. The CDR3 region has the DNA TGTGCCAGCAGCTTGGCGGACAGGCGTACTAATCAGCCCCAGCATTTT. The variable domain in full, with the rest retrieved from reference TRBV5-5 and TRBJ1-5, is DAGVTQSPTHLIKTRGQQVTLRCSPISGHKSVSWYQQVLGQGPQFIFQYYEKEERGRGNFPDRFSARQFPNYSSELNVNALLLGDSALYLCASSLADRRTNQPQHFGDGTRLSIL.

The chain recombines TRBV6-5 with TRBJ1-2, with TRBD1 identical over 8 bases. V lost 0 bases to trimming and J lost 3 bases; unmatched junction nucleotides: 6. Per germline, CDR1 MNHEY and CDR2 SVGAGI. This CDR3 is built from 16 residues. CDR3 in amino acids: CASSYSQGARDYGYTF. Here the CDR3 DNA reads TGTGCCAGCAGTTACTCTCAGGGGGCGCGGGACTATGGCTACACCTTC.

The chain couples TRBV9 to TRBJ1-2; D is possibly TRBD1 (5 bases). Between the trimmed V and J ends, which lost 0 bases and 7 bases, there was a span of 13 bases. Germline lookup yields CDR1 SGDLS and CDR2 YYNGEE. CDR3 length: 14 amino acids. The CDR3 region is CASSVEPLGGGYTF. In DNA, the CDR3 is TGTGCCAGCAGCGTAGAGCCCCTGGGGGGTGGCTACACCTTC. Full variable domain (outside the CDR3, taken from reference TRBV9 and TRBJ1-2): DSGVTQTPKHLITATGQRVTLRCSPRSGDLSVYWYQQSLDQGLQFLIQYYNGEERAKGNILERFSAQQFPDLHSELNLSSLELGDSALYFCASSVEPLGGGYTFGSGTRLTVV.

The J gene is TRBJ2-5, the V gene TRBV5-1; tentatively, D is TRBD1 (5 bases). CDR3 size: 16 residues. In germline, CDR1 is SGHRS, CDR2 YFSETQ. The germline V and J ends were trimmed by 5 bases and 2 bases, with 19 bases remaining between them. The CDR3 nucleotides read TGCGCCAGCAGGGATGGGCCTTTTCCAGGGCAAGAGACCCAGTACTTC. Translated, it gives CASRDGPFPGQETQYF.

The gene calls are TRBV4-3 and TRBJ1-2; the D gene is possibly TRBD1 (6 bases). Germline V gene data show CDR1 as LGHNA and CDR2 as YSLEER. Trimming took off 4 bases at V and 6 bases at J, with 12 bases between the two ends. CDR3 size: 13 residues. CDR3 amino acids: CASSRIQGDGYTF. The CDR3 DNA reads as TGCGCCAGCAGCCGGATACAGGGTGATGGCTACACCTTC.

The chain has TRBV2 and TRBJ1-6; D not resolved. Germline assignment: CDR1 SNHLY and CDR2 FYNNEI. The CDR3 runs 15 residues. The V end lost 8 bases, the J end lost 6 bases, and 17 bases lay between the germline ends. The CDR3 loop is CASSPPSYSNSPLHF. CDR3 sequence (DNA): TGTGCCAGCTCTCCGCCGAGCTACTCTAATTCACCCCTCCACTTT.

This clone has just a few counts. The J gene is TRBJ1-4, the V gene TRBV27, with 7 bases matching TRBD1. The CDR3 spans 15 residues. V trimming: 6 bases; J trimming: 7 bases; junction bases outside the gene matches: 11. Germline V gene sequence: CDR1 MNHEY, CDR2 SMNVEV (reference sequence). DNA of the CDR3: TGTGCCAGCAGCCGCACACCGGGACAGAGTGAAAAACTGTTTTTT. Protein: CASSRTPGQSEKLFF.